What follows are 15 T cell receptor beta chains derived from one specimen sequenced in a study of tumor-infiltrating lymphocytes in primary liver carcinoma. Synthesis of TCR beta cDNA was carried out from 500 ng total RNA with a constant-region primer. Three rounds of nested multiplex PCR with slightly modified ARM-PCR produced TCR beta libraries. Amplification in the first two PCR rounds was performed using TRBV1-TRBV30 forward primers and a C-beta reverse primer for roughly 9 cycles each. TCRdb redid the calling of the multiplex PCR reads with MiXCR, one entry per CDR3 protein. Found here are over 250,000 distinct CDR3 sequences, nearly 60% of them singletons; the top ten hold 17%. Unsorted whole blood supplied the blood RNA, and germline DNA was isolated too. Source material: peripheral blood. These receptors were taken from a young woman with primary liver carcinoma and hepatitis B virus infection.

A note on this clonotype: A much more abundant neighbour one base away suggests this may be a read error. The chain combines TRBV12-3 or TRBV12-4 with TRBJ2-3, with D perhaps matching TRBD2 (6 bases). This CDR3 is 15 amino acids long. The CDR3, as DNA: TGTGCCAGCAGTTTGTCCGGGAGTGGAGCAGATACGCAGTGTTTT. It specifies CASSLSGSGADTQCF.

The CDR3 DNA sequence: TGCGCCAGCAGTCCGGTTGACGGTGATACGCAGTATTTT. Translating gives CASSPVDGDTQYF. The V and J genes are TRBV5-1 and TRBJ2-3; D is ambiguous. V was trimmed by 5 bases and J by 6 bases, leaving 13 bases between them. In germline, CDR1 is SGHRS, CDR2 YFSETQ. The CDR3 spans 13 residues. Filled out from reference TRBV5-1 and TRBJ2-3, the complete variable domain reads KAGVTQTPRYLIKTRGQQVTLSCSPISGHRSVSWYQQTPGQGLQFLFEYFSETQRNKGNFPGRFSGRQFSNSRSEMNVSTLELGDSALYLCASSPVDGDTQYFGPGTRLTVL.

This clonotype was seen a handful of times. Here the CDR3 reads CASSYGNRVGNQPQHF. The DNA for the CDR3 is TGTGCCAGCAGTTACGGGAACAGGGTAGGGAATCAGCCCCAGCATTTT. This chain links TRBV6-2 or TRBV6-3 with TRBJ1-5; possibly TRBD1 for D (6 bases). Germline CDR1 reads MNHEY; CDR2 reads SVGEGT. V lost 2 bases, J lost 4 bases, and 15 bases lay in between. This CDR3 has 16 residues.

This clonotype appeared many times. This chain joins TRBV6-5 and TRBJ2-7; TRBD2 matches 12 bases. Germline values: CDR1 MNHEY, CDR2 SVGAGI. There are 12 residues in the CDR3. Trimming removed 7 bases from V and 7 bases from J; junction bases left unmatched: 2. The DNA for the CDR3 is TGTGCCAGCATGGGACTAGCGGGTGAGCAGTACTTC. This encodes CASMGLAGEQYF.

This chain joins TRBV5-1 and TRBJ2-2; no definite D call. CDR3 length: 11 residues. V lost 3 bases and J 9 bases, leaving 6 bases between the germline ends. In germline, CDR1 is SGHRS, CDR2 YFSETQ. This CDR3 is CASSSARELFF. CDR3 DNA: TGCGCCAGCAGCTCAGCGAGGGAGCTGTTTTTT.

For this clonotype: One end of the junction varies from germline; a read error may be responsible. The V gene is TRBV12-3 or TRBV12-4, the J gene TRBJ2-4; a weak D match, TRBD2 (6 bases). The length of the CDR3 is 15 residues. The CDR3: CASSPGRKGKDIQYF. The CDR3 DNA reads as TGTGCCAGCAGTCCCGGGAGAAAAGGCAAAGACATTCAGTACTTC.

The genes are TRBV14 and TRBJ2-1; D is possibly TRBD1 or TRBD2 (5 bases each). V dropped 4 bases and J dropped 0 bases, with 16 bases sitting between them. Germline CDR1 is SGHDN and CDR2 is FVKESK. CDR3 length equals 17 residues. The CDR3 loop reads CASSRGGGSSSYNEQFF. CDR3 sequence (DNA): TGTGCCAGCAGCCGTGGTGGGGGTTCGAGCTCCTACAATGAGCAGTTCTTC.

This clonotype has only one observation. With a much larger clone just one base away, this may be a read error. This sequence joins TRBV6-5 and TRBJ1-2; D remains ambiguous. Germline CDR1 MNHEY, CDR2 SVGAGI. The CDR3 sequence is 12 residues long. Trimming took 2 bases from V and 10 from J, leaving 11 bases between them. The CDR3 DNA reads TGTGCCAGCAGTTACACTGGGAAGGACTACACCTTC. It translates to CASSYTGKDYTF.

In regard to this clonotype: One junction end does not reproduce the germline sequence, and a read error may be involved. The gene calls are TRBV29-1 and TRBJ2-1; D unclear. Germline loops: CDR1 SQVTM, CDR2 ANQGSEA. The CDR3 is 13 residues long. For the CDR3, the DNA is TGCACGGTTCAGGCCCTAGTATACAATGAGCAGTTATTC. Translation: CTVQALVYNEQLF.

Worth noting for this clonotype: A read error may explain this, as a much larger clone is one base away. The chain uses TRBV29-1 and TRBJ1-1; D call uncertain. The CDR3 is 13 residues long. In germline, CDR1 is SQVTM, CDR2 ANQGSEA. CDR3 sequence: CSVESLGNTEGFF. In DNA form, the CDR3 reads TGCAGCGTTGAATCTCTGGGGAACACTGAAGGTTTCTTT.

Comments on this clonotype: This may be a read error, as it is one base from a much larger clone. V usage is TRBV6-2 or TRBV6-3 and J usage is TRBJ2-3, with TRBD2 matching over 14 bases. The germline gives CDR1 MNHEY, CDR2 SVGEGT. The CDR3 is made up of 17 amino acids. CDR3 sequence reads: CASSYSGTSGSRDTEYF. CDR3 sequence (DNA): TGTGCCAGCAGTTACTCGGGGACTAGCGGGAGCAGAGATACGGAGTATTTT.

V usage is TRBV12-5 and J usage is TRBJ2-1; 12 nucleotides line up with TRBD2. V was clipped by 6 bases and J by 7 bases; unmatched bases: 7. This CDR3 comprises 15 residues. Germline loops: CDR1 LGHNT, CDR2 FRNRAP. CDR3 sequence: CASGVTSGSWNEQFF. The CDR3 nucleotides are TGTGCTAGTGGGGTGACTAGCGGGAGTTGGAATGAGCAGTTCTTC. Looking up the rest from reference TRBV12-5 and TRBJ2-1 gives the full variable domain: DARVTQTPRHKVTEMGQEVTMRCQPILGHNTVFWYRQTMMQGLELLAYFRNRAPLDDSGMPKDRFSAEMPDATLATLKIQPSEPRDSAVYFCASGVTSGSWNEQFFGPGTRLTVL.

Comment on this clonotype: The DNA is omitted, as the CDR3 cannot be located on it reliably, and the CDR3 follows TCRdb's listing. The chain combines TRBV11-2 with TRBJ1-2. The CDR3 has 13 residues if both end residues are counted. The germline gives CDR1 SGHAT, CDR2 FQNNGV. The CDR3 region is CASSEAGGYGCTF.

As concerns this clonotype: This could be a read error, since a much larger clone is one nucleotide away. The CDR3 protein is CASTYPQGTYEQYF. The CDR3 DNA is TGTGCCAGCACCTACCCTCAGGGCACCTACGAGCAGTACTTC. The chain is built from TRBV6-2 or TRBV6-3 and TRBJ2-7, with D tentatively TRBD1 (5 bases). V was cut by 7 bases and J by 2 bases, with 15 bases left in between. The CDR3 has 14 amino acids. Per germline, CDR1 MNHEY and CDR2 SVGEGT.

This clonotype was observed many times. The chain has TRBV12-3 or TRBV12-4 and TRBJ2-1; a weak D match, TRBD2 (6 bases). CDR3 length: 13 amino acids. The germline V and J ends were trimmed by 6 bases and 4 bases, with 10 bases remaining between them. Here the CDR3 DNA reads TGTGCCAGCAGGACGGGGGAGTACAATGAGCAGTTCTTC. Its translation is CASRTGEYNEQFF.